This TCR beta chain was identified in a study of T cell responses to AZD1222 COVID-19 vaccine. The study's findings and limits: Among the donors, most were white British and more were female, and clonal diversity was possibly underestimated. Regions 160-218 and 743-854 dominated among vaccine-associated CD4 TCRs spanning spike.

Profiled with immunoSEQ multiplex PCR; TCRdb holds only in-frame clones, not every one. The table records 200,000 or so clones, 88% of them present only once. Note on this clone: The target antigen is unknown.

The germline V gene has CDR1 KGHSH and CDR2 LQKENI. The CDR3 runs 16 residues. With V trimmed by 3 bases and J by 3 bases, 8 bases remained unmatched. This clonotype originated in an adult in good health. The source was peripheral blood, collected on day 0 of AZD1222 vaccination. The chain is built from TRBV18 and TRBJ1-1; 9 nucleotides agree with TRBD1. DNA for the CDR3: TGTGCCAGCTCACCCACGCCGGGACAGGGCGACACTGAAGCTTTCTTT. Amino acid sequence: CASSPTPGQGDTEAFF. Filled out from reference TRBV18 and TRBJ1-1, the complete variable domain reads NAGVMQNPRHLVRRRGQEARLRCSPMKGHSHVYWYRQLPEEGLKFMVYLQKENIIDESGMPKERFSAEFPKEGPSILRIQQVVRGDSAAYFCASSPTPGQGDTEAFFGQGTRLTVV.